The 18 T cell receptor beta chains presented below share a single source sample, sequenced in a study of T cell repertoires in cytomegalovirus infection (dated by TCRdb to 2018 to 2020). For sequencing, an Illumina HiSeq 1500 was employed. The public sequencing data were trimmed at Q25 with fastp and processed into clonotypes with MiXCR by TCRdb, which kept only in-frame beta chains. Each CDR3 protein gets just one entry, which takes the most common genes and DNA from the rows behind it. In all, the sample holds roughly 68,000 distinct CDR3 sequences, and around 20% of those were seen once. Of the sample, 65% to 75% falls within the top ten clones. The intended sense of this specimen's treatment or condition label: in vitro stimulation with specific CMV peptide epitopes to enrich CMV-specific T cells. These receptors have no known antigen. The sample consisted of CD8+ T cells from cultured PBMCs, taken from culture after CMV antigen stimulation. Every receptor here comes from a human donor in good health (CMV status not recorded). Some clones in this sample may be carry-over from other donors' samples.

CDR3 residues: CASGLVPVNYGYTF. CDR3 sequence (DNA): TGTGCTAGTGGTTTGGTACCGGTGAACTATGGCTACACCTTC. The chain recombines TRBV12-5 with TRBJ1-2; D remains unclear. The V gene's germline CDR1 is LGHNT and CDR2 FRNRAP. The V end was cut by 0 bases, the J end by 2 bases, with 7 bases between. There are 14 residues in the CDR3.

The chain has TRBV12-3 or TRBV12-4 and TRBJ1-5, with D perhaps matching TRBD1 (6 bases). There are 18 residues in the CDR3. The V and J ends lost 1 base and 2 bases respectively, with 18 bases between them. The CDR3: CASSLEGRGIWGNQPQHF. The CDR3 coding sequence is TGTGCCAGCAGTTTAGAAGGCAGGGGAATTTGGGGCAATCAGCCCCAGCATTTT.

This clonotype has just a few counts. The chain recombines TRBV7-2 with TRBJ2-1; 8 bases fit TRBD1. Germline CDR1 and CDR2: SGHTA and FQGNSA. This CDR3 contains 15 residues. After removal of 5 bases from V and 8 bases from J, the junction contained 11 bases not matched to a gene. DNA of the CDR3: TGTGCCAGCAGCCGATTCGACAGGGGAGGAGATGAGCAGTTCTTC. As protein: CASSRFDRGGDEQFF.

At least ten counts were recorded for this clonotype. V usage is TRBV11-2 and J usage is TRBJ1-1; tentative D call: TRBD1 (6 bases). Germline V gives CDR1 SGHAT, CDR2 FQNNGV. Trimming removed 5 bases at V and 0 bases at J, with 16 bases between. The CDR3 length is 16 residues. The CDR3 region has the DNA TGTGCCAGCAGCACGCGGACAGCCTACATGAACACTGAAGCTTTCTTT. It translates to CASSTRTAYMNTEAFF.

This clonotype was picked up a small number of times. The chain uses TRBV2 and TRBJ1-2, with D hard to call. This CDR3 is built from 11 residues. V dropped 8 bases and J dropped 5 bases, with 9 bases sitting between them. Per the germline V gene, CDR1 is SNHLY and CDR2 is FYNNEI. CDR3: CASQQRYGYTF. The CDR3 DNA reads TGTGCCAGCCAGCAGCGGTATGGCTACACCTTC.

This clonotype came up many times. The V and J genes are TRBV12-3 or TRBV12-4 and TRBJ1-1, with 7 bases fitting TRBD1. The V gene end was trimmed by 6 bases and the J gene end by 5 bases; junction bases not matched to a gene: 3. This CDR3 has 12 residues. CDR3 protein: CASRTGFTEAFF. The CDR3 DNA reads as TGTGCCAGCAGGACAGGGTTTACTGAAGCTTTCTTT.

Here the CDR3 reads CASSGRPRDTQYF. The CDR3 region has the DNA TGTGCCAGCAGCGGGCGCCCCAGGGATACGCAGTATTTT. The chain links TRBV7-6 to TRBJ2-3; no clear D. The CDR3 is made up of 13 amino acids. Per the germline V gene, CDR1 is SGHVS and CDR2 is FNYEAQ. Trimming left V 5 bases short and J 6 bases short, with 12 bases between.

The chain joins TRBV4-1 to TRBJ1-4, with TRBD1 matching over 7 bases. Germline V lookup: CDR1 MGHRA, CDR2 YSYEKL. The CDR3 sequence is 17 residues long. V trimming: 2 bases; J trimming: 8 bases; junction bases outside the gene matches: 14. The CDR3 bases are TGCGCCAGCAGCCAACGGCAGGGGGAAGACCCAAGGGAAAAACTGTTTTTT. Amino acid sequence: CASSQRQGEDPREKLFF.

V and J are TRBV7-9 and TRBJ2-4; the D gene is possibly TRBD1 (6 bases). CDR1 is SEHNR, CDR2 FQNEAQ, per germline (reference sequence). The CDR3 totals 14 residues. V was clipped by 5 bases and J by 4 bases, with 12 bases between them. CDR3 nucleotides: TGTGCCAGCAGCCATCGGACAGATAAAAACATTCAGTACTTC. As protein: CASSHRTDKNIQYF.

This sequence joins TRBV12-3 or TRBV12-4 and TRBJ1-5, with unresolved D. Trimming cost V 3 bases and J 2 bases, with 5 bases left between them. The CDR3 has 13 amino acids. CDR3 sequence reads: CASSFGGNQPQHF. Written as DNA, the CDR3 is TGTGCCAGCAGTTTTGGAGGCAATCAGCCCCAGCATTTT.

The chain combines TRBV6-2 or TRBV6-3 with TRBJ2-7; D is unresolved. CDR1 and CDR2 (germline): MNHEY, SVGEGT. This CDR3 has 16 amino acids. V lost 4 bases and J lost 4, with 20 bases in between. CDR3 amino acids: CASSSSEEVGRYEQYF. CDR3 nucleotide sequence: TGTGCCAGCAGTTCGTCAGAAGAGGTCGGTCGGTACGAGCAGTACTTC.

J is TRBJ1-2 and V is TRBV5-4, with 9 positions matching TRBD1. Germline loops: CDR1 SGHNT, CDR2 YYREEE (reference sequence). V shed 4 bases, J shed 8 bases, and the junction held 9 bases outside the gene matches. This CDR3 has 14 residues. CDR3 sequence: CASSIQGASGGYTF. The CDR3 DNA sequence: TGTGCCAGCAGCATACAGGGGGCATCGGGGGGCTACACCTTC.

The chain links TRBV7-6 to TRBJ1-6; tentatively, D is TRBD1 (5 bases). This CDR3 contains 15 residues. Germline values: CDR1 SGHVS, CDR2 FNYEAQ. The V and J ends lost 1 base and 10 bases respectively, with 14 bases between them. The CDR3 sequence is CASSLGEGGGSPLHF. CDR3 nucleotide sequence: TGTGCCAGCAGCTTAGGGGAGGGTGGGGGGTCACCCCTCCACTTT.

This chain links TRBV7-2 with TRBJ2-5; a possible D gene is TRBD2 (5 bases). Germline lookup yields CDR1 SGHTA and CDR2 FQGNSA. V dropped 5 bases and J dropped 6 bases, with 25 bases sitting between them. CDR3 length: 17 amino acids. CDR3 in amino acids: CASSPRRFSSSTKTQYF. In DNA form, the CDR3 reads TGTGCCAGCAGCCCCCGGAGGTTTAGCAGTTCTACAAAGACCCAGTACTTC.

The J gene is TRBJ1-2, the V gene TRBV4-1, with D possibly matching TRBD1 (5 bases). This CDR3 has 15 residues. The germline CDR1 and CDR2 sequences are MGHRA and YSYEKL. V lost 0 bases and J 5 bases, leaving 13 bases between the germline ends. The CDR3 is CASSQERGASYGYTF. CDR3 sequence (DNA): TGCGCCAGCAGCCAAGAAAGGGGTGCCAGTTATGGCTACACCTTC.

The gene calls are TRBV12-3 or TRBV12-4 and TRBJ2-7; D gene uncertain. The CDR3 spans 13 residues. Trimming cost V 0 bases and J 7 bases, with 10 bases left between them. CDR3 nucleotide sequence: TGTGCCAGCAGTTTAGCGACGGGCCGAGAGCAGTACTTC. It translates to CASSLATGREQYF.

The J gene is TRBJ1-6, the V gene TRBV10-3; possibly TRBD1 for D (6 bases). V was trimmed by 0 bases and J by 8 bases, leaving 11 bases between them. There are 15 residues in the CDR3. CDR1 and CDR2 (germline): ENHRY, SYGVKD. The CDR3 sequence: CAISESRPGDSPLHF. The CDR3 region has the DNA TGTGCCATCAGTGAGTCGAGGCCAGGGGATTCACCCCTCCACTTT.

The chain links TRBV7-2 to TRBJ2-1, with 7 positions matching TRBD2. This CDR3 spans 14 amino acids. CDR1 SGHTA and CDR2 FQGNSA come from the germline V gene. J gave up 3 bases and V 5 bases, and 4 bases lay outside the gene matches. The CDR3 loop is CASSMGGDYNEQFF. In DNA, the CDR3 is TGTGCCAGCAGCATGGGGGGGGACTACAATGAGCAGTTCTTC. Supplemented by reference TRBV7-2 and TRBJ2-1, the full variable domain reads GAGVSQSPSNKVTEKGKDVELRCDPISGHTALYWYRQSLGQGLEFLIYFQGNSAPDKSGLPSDRFSAERTGGSVSTLTIQRTQQEDSAVYLCASSMGGDYNEQFFGPGTRLTVL.